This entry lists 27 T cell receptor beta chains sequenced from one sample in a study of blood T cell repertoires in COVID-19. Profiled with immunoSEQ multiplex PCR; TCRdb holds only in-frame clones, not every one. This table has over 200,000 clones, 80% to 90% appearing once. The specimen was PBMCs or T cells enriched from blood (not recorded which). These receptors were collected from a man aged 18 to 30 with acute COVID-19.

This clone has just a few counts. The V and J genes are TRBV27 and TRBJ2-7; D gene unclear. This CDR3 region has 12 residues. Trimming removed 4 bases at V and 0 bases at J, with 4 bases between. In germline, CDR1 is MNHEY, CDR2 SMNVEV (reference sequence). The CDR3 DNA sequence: TGTGCCAGCAGTTCCTACTCCTACGAGCAGTACTTC. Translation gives CASSSYSYEQYF.

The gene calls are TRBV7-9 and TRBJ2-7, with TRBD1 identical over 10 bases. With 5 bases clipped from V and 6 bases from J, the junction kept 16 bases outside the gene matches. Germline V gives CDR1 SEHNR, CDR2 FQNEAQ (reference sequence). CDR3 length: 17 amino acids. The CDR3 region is CASSRSPGQGFRVEQYF. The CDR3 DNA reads TGTGCCAGCAGCCGATCTCCGGGACAGGGGTTCAGGGTCGAGCAGTACTTC.

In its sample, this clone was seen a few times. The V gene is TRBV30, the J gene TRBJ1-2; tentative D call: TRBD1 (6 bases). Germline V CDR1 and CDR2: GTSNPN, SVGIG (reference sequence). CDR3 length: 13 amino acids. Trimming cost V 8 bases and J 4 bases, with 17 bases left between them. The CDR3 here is CARDEGDLYGYTF. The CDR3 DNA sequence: TGTGCCCGTGACGAGGGGGACCTCTATGGCTACACCTTC.

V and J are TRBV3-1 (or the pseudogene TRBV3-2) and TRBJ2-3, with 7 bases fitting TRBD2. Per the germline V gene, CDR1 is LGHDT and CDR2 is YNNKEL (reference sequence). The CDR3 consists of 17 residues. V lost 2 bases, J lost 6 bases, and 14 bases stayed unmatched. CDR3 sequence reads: CASSQNGGLKFGDTQYF. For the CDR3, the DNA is TGTGCCAGCAGCCAAAACGGGGGACTAAAGTTTGGGGATACGCAGTATTTT.

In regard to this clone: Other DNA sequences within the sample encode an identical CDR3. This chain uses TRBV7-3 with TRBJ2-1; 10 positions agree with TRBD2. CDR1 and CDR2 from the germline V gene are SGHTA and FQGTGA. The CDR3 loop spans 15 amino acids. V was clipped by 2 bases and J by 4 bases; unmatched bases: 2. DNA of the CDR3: TGTGCCAGCAGCTTATTAGCGGGAGGATACAATGAGCAGTTCTTC. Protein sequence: CASSLLAGGYNEQFF. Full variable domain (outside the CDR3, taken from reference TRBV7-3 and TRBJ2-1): GAGVSQTPSNKVTEKGKYVELRCDPISGHTALYWYRQSLGQGPEFLIYFQGTGAADDSGLPNDRFFAVRPEGSVSTLKIQRTERGDSAVYLCASSLLAGGYNEQFFGPGTRLTVL.

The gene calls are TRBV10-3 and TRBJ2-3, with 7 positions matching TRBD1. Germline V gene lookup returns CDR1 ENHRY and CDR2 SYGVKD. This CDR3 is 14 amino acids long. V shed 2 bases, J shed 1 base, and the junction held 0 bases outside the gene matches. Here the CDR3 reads CAISEDRGTDTQYF. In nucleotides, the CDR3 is TGTGCCATCAGTGAGGACAGGGGCACAGATACGCAGTATTTT.

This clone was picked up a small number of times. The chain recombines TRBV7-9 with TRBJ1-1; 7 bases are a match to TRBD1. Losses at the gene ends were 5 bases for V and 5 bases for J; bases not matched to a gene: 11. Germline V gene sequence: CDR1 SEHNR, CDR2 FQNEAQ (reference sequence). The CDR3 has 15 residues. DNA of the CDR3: TGTGCCAGCAGCCCACTGACAGGGACGAGGACTGAAGCTTTCTTT. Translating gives CASSPLTGTRTEAFF.

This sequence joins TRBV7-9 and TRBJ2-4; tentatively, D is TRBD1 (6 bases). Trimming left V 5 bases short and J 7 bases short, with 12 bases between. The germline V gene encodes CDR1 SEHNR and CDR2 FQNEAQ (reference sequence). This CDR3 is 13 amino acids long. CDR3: CASSSEGVNIQYF. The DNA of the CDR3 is TGTGCCAGCAGCAGCGAGGGGGTGAACATTCAGTACTTC.

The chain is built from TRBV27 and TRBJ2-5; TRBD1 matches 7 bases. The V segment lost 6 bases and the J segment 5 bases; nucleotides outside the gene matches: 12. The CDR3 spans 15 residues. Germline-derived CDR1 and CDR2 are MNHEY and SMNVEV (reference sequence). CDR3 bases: TGTGCCAGCAGCAGGGGGACCGCCCCGAAGGAGACCCAGTACTTC. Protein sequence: CASSRGTAPKETQYF.

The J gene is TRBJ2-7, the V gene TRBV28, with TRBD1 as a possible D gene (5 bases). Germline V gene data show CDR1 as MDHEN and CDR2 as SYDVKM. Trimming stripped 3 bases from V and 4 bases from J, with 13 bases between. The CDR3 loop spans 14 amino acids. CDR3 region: CASSFPTGEYEQYF. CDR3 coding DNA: TGTGCCAGCAGTTTCCCCACAGGAGAGTACGAGCAGTACTTC. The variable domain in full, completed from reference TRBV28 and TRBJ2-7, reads DVKVTQSSRYLVKRTGEKVFLECVQDMDHENMFWYRQDPGLGLRLIYFSYDVKMKEKGDIPEGYSVSREKKERFSLILESASTNQTSMYLCASSFPTGEYEQYFGPGTRLTVT.

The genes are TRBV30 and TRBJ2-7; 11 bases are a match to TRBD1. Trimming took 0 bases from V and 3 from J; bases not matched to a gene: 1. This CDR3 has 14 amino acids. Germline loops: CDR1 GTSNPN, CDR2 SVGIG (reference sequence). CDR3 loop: CAWSVGTGGYEQYF. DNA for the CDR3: TGTGCCTGGAGTGTAGGGACAGGGGGCTACGAGCAGTACTTC.

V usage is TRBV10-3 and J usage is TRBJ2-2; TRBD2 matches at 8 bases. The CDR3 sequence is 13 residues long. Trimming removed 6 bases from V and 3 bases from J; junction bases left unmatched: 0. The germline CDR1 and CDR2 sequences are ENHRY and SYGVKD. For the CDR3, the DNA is TGTGCCATCAGGCGGGAGGACACCGGGGAGCTGTTTTTT. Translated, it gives CAIRREDTGELFF.

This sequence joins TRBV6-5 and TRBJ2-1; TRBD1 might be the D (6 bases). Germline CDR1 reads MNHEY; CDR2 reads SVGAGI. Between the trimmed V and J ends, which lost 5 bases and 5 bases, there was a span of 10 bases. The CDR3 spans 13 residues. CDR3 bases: TGTGCCAGCAGTCTGGACAGAAACAATGAGCAGTTCTTC. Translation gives CASSLDRNNEQFF.

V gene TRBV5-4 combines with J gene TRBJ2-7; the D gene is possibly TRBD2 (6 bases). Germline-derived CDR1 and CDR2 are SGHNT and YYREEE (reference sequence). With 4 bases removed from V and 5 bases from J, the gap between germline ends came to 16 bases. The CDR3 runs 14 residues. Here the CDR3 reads CASSAPGRRHEQYF. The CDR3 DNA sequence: TGTGCCAGCAGCGCCCCGGGGAGGAGGCACGAGCAGTACTTC.

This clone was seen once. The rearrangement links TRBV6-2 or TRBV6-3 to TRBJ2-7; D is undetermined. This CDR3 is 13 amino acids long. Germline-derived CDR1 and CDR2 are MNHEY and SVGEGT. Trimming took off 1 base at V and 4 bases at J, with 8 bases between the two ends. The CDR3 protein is CASSYYNPYEQYF. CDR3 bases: TGTGCCAGCAGTTACTATAATCCGTACGAGCAGTACTTC.

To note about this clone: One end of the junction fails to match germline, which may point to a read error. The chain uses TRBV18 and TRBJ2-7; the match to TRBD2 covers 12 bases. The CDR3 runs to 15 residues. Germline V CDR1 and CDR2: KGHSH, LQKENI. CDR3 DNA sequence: TGTGCCAGCTCACCACCGGGACTAGCGGGCTTACAACCCTCCTTC. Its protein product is CASSPPGLAGLQPSF.

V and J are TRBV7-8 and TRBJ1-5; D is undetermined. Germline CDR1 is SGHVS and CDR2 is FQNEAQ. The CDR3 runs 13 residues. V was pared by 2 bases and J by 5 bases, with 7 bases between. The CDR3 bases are TGTGCCAGCAGCTTAAACCGGGATCAGCCCCAGCATTTT. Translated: CASSLNRDQPQHF.

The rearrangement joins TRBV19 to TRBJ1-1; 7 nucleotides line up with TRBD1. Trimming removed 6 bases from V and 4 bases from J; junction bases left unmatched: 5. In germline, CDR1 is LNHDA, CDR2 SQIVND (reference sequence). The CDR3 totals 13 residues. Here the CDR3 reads CASRPTGSTEAFF. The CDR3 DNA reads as TGTGCCAGTAGACCGACAGGGTCCACTGAAGCTTTCTTT.

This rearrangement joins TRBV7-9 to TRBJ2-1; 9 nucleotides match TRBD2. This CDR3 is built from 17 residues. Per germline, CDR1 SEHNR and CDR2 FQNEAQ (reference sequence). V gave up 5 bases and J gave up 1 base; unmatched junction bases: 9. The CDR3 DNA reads TGTGCCAGCAGCCCATCAAAGCGGGAGGTGTCCTACAATGAGCAGTTCTTC. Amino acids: CASSPSKREVSYNEQFF.

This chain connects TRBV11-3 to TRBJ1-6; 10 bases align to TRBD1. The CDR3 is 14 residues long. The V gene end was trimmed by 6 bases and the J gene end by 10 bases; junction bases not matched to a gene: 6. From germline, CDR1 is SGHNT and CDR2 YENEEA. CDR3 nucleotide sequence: TGTGCCAGCAGATTCGGGACAGGGGACTCACCCCTCCACTTT. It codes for CASRFGTGDSPLHF.

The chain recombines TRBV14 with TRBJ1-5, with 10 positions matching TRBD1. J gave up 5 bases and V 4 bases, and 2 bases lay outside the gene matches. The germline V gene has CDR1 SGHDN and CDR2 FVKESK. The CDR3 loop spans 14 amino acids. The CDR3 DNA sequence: TGTGCCAGCAGCCGGACAGGGGGGGATCAGCCCCAGCATTTT. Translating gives CASSRTGGDQPQHF.

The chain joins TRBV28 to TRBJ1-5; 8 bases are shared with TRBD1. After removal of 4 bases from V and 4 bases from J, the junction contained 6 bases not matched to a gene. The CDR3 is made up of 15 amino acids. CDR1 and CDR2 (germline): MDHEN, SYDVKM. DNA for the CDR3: TGTGCCAGCAGTTCGGCGGGACAGGCAAATCAGCCCCAGCATTTT. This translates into CASSSAGQANQPQHF.

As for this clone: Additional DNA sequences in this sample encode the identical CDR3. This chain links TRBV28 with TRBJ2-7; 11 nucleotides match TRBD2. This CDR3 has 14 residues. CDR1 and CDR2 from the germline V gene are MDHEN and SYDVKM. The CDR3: CASRPTSGIYEQYF. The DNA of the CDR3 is TGTGCTAGCCGCCCGACTAGCGGGATCTACGAGCAGTACTTC.

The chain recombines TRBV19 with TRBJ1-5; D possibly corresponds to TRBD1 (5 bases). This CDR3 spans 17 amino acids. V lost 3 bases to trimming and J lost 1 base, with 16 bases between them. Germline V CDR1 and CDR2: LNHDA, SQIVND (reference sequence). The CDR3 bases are TGTGCCAGTAGTATTGACAGTATGAGTAGGAGCAATCAGCCCCAGCATTTT. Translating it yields CASSIDSMSRSNQPQHF.

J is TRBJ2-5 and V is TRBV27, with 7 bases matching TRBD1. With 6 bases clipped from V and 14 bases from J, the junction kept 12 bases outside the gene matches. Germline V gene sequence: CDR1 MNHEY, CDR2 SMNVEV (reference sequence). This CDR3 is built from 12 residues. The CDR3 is CASRGEEDRIYF. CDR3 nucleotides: TGTGCCAGCAGGGGCGAAGAGGACAGGATATACTTC.

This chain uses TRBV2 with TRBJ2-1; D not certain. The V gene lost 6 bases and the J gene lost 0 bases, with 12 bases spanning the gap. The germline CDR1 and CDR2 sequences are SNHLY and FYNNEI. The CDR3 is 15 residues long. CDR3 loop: CASRELVGSYNEQFF. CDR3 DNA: TGTGCCAGCAGAGAGCTAGTGGGCTCCTACAATGAGCAGTTCTTC.

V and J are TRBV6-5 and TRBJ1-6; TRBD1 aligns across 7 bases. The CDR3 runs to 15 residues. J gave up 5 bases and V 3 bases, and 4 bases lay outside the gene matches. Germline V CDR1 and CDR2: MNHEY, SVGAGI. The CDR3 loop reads CASSYTQGNNSPLHF. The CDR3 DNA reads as TGTGCCAGCAGTTATACACAGGGGAATAATTCACCCCTCCACTTT.